The 8 T cell receptor beta chains below were found in one sample sequenced in a study of blood T cells in healthy people across ages. The use of a sample-barcoded 5' primer and a J-beta primer mix characterized a second PCR of about 7 to 12 cycles. Each CDR3 protein gets one entry after TCRdb re-called the 5' RACE reads with MiXCR. The repertoire has roughly 720,000 distinct CDR3 sequences, about 55% of them found once; the top ten carry around 40%. The sample consisted of blood. These receptors were collected from a man of 80 years or more in good health.

This clonotype has at least ten counts. The chain is built from TRBV20-1 and TRBJ1-2; 10 bases match TRBD1. Germline V gene lookup returns CDR1 DFQATT and CDR2 SNEGSKA (reference sequence). With 5 bases clipped from V and 2 bases from J, the junction kept 11 bases outside the gene matches. The CDR3 runs 16 residues. The chain's CDR3 is CSALHPGQGTNYGYTF. CDR3 DNA: TGCAGTGCTCTACATCCGGGACAGGGGACCAACTATGGCTACACCTTC.

A few counts support this clonotype. The DNA of the CDR3 is TGCAGCATGATGACAGGGGGCTCCTACGAGCAGTACTTC. This gives the protein CSMMTGGSYEQYF. The rearrangement uses TRBV29-1 and TRBJ2-7; 9 positions agree with TRBD1. Germline V lookup: CDR1 SQVTM, CDR2 ANQGSEA. V was clipped by 8 bases and J by 0 bases; unmatched bases: 5. The CDR3 length is 13 residues.

The V call is TRBV5-1, the J call TRBJ2-7; TRBD2 matches at 8 bases. CDR1 and CDR2 (germline): SGHRS, YFSETQ. After removal of 7 bases from V and 2 bases from J, the junction contained 11 bases not matched to a gene. The CDR3 covers 15 residues. The CDR3 DNA is TGCGCCAGCGGCGCGGGACGAGCGGGGGCCTACGAGCAGTACTTC. This encodes CASGAGRAGAYEQYF.

The chain recombines TRBV7-6 with TRBJ1-6; D gene ambiguous. The CDR3 has 14 residues. The V and J ends lost 4 bases and 7 bases respectively, with 11 bases between them. Germline V gene lookup returns CDR1 SGHVS and CDR2 FNYEAQ. CDR3 loop: CASSYGEGNSPLHF. The CDR3 DNA reads as TGTGCCAGCAGCTACGGGGAAGGAAATTCACCCCTCCACTTT.

Notes on this clonotype: A single base separates this from a much larger clone, so it may be a read error. The V gene is TRBV7-2, the J gene TRBJ1-2; D ambiguous. Looked up from germline, CDR1 is SGHTA and CDR2 is FQGNSA. Between the trimmed V and J ends, which lost 5 bases and 8 bases, there was a span of 15 bases. The length of the CDR3 is 13 residues. CDR3 sequence (DNA): TGTGCCAGCAGCGCGCGAGAGGGCTTGGGCTACACCTTC. It is translated as CASSAREGLGYTF.

This chain joins TRBV9 and TRBJ2-5, with TRBD1 matching over 8 bases. The CDR3 is made up of 14 amino acids. CDR1 and CDR2 (germline): SGDLS, YYNGEE. Germline trimming cut 3 bases from V and 5 bases from J; bases unmatched to any gene: 6. The CDR3 sequence: CASSAQGVWETQYF. DNA for the CDR3: TGTGCCAGCAGCGCACAGGGGGTATGGGAGACCCAGTACTTC.

The CDR3 DNA sequence: TGCGCCAGCAGCCCGTGGGACGGAAACTATGGCTACACCTTC. Its translation: CASSPWDGNYGYTF. V is TRBV5-1 and J is TRBJ1-2; the D gene is possibly TRBD1 (5 bases). This CDR3 is built from 14 residues. The V end lost 4 bases, the J end lost 2 bases, and 12 bases lay between the germline ends. Germline V gene data show CDR1 as SGHRS and CDR2 as YFSETQ.

The V gene is TRBV7-2, the J gene TRBJ1-6, with D possibly being TRBD1 (5 bases). The CDR3 is 18 amino acids. Trimming pared 2 bases from V and 6 bases from J, leaving 20 bases between. The germline V gene has CDR1 SGHTA and CDR2 FQGNSA. The CDR3 DNA is TGTGCCAGCAGCTTATACGTACGGACACACCTGGGTAATTCACCCCTCCACTTT. Translating gives CASSLYVRTHLGNSPLHF.